This T cell receptor (beta chain) was captured in a study of identical twins. Each CDR3 protein gets one entry after TCRdb re-called the 5' RACE reads with MiXCR. Seen here are about 1.7 million distinct CDR3 sequences, around 29% observed once, and the top ten hold 0.25% to 0.3%. Study-wide points: Out-of-frame alpha sequences that twins shared showed excess low generation probability. Reduced insertions were recorded for abundant cord blood beta clonotypes, with no such pattern in memory repertoires. In zero-insertion analyses, partial confounding could arise from invariant MAIT and iNKT cells. Cross-sectional statistical analysis, not tracking of the same donors, underpinned the conclusions.

In regard to this clonotype: Its antigen remains unidentified.

CDR3 length equals 15 residues. Deletions cut 0 bases from V and 1 base from J, with 8 bases between. Germline CDR1 MNHEY, CDR2 SVGAGI. The receptor comes from a newborn girl in good health. This rearrangement joins TRBV6-5 to TRBJ2-3; D unresolved. Input material: cord blood. CDR3 residues: CASSYSSLRTDTQYF. The CDR3 coding sequence is TGTGCCAGCAGTTACTCCTCACTCCGCACAGATACGCAGTATTTT.